The TCR beta chain described here comes from a study of a mutant IDH1 vaccine in newly diagnosed glioma. Per the germline V gene, CDR1 is SGHNT and CDR2 is YENEEA. The V and J ends lost 4 bases and 2 bases respectively, with 9 bases between them. This CDR3 is 15 amino acids long. Assay: immunoSEQ multiplex PCR; the TCRdb copy retains only in-frame clones and omits some. The sample consists of about 54,000 clones, around 84% of them appearing once. Comments on this clone: Its antigen remains unidentified.

Stated time point: week 35, safety follow-up. In the vaccine, a single dose held 300 ug of the mutant IDH1 20-mer peptide, along with topical imiquimod. The chain recombines TRBV11-3 with TRBJ2-6; D is perhaps TRBD2 (5 bases). The clonotype originates from a woman aged 18-35 years with glioma. The sequencing used PBMCs, collected from a glioma patient whose treatment included an IDH1 peptide vaccine. The DNA of the CDR3 is TGTGCCAGCAGCTCCGTGAGGGCTGGGGCCAACGTCCTGACTTTC. Residues: CASSSVRAGANVLTF.